The 11 T cell receptor beta chains listed next were all sequenced from one sample in a study of cytomegalovirus exposure and HLA in healthy donors. The primer mix had 60 Vbeta and 13 Jbeta primers. This table comes from immunoSEQ multiplex PCR, and its TCRdb copy is limited to in-frame clones, with some not included. Its table records some 200,000 clones. The source material was PBMCs. All receptors come from a man between 25 and 39 years old in good health and CMV-seronegative.

The chain links TRBV4-2 to TRBJ2-1; no clear D gene. The CDR3 runs to 15 residues. Germline V CDR1 and CDR2: LGHNA, YNFKEQ. V was shortened by 5 bases and J by 14 bases, with 25 bases between the two germline ends. The CDR3 nucleotides read TGTGCCAGCAGCAAAGGGTCTGCTGACACCCCCAAAGAGTTCTTC. Residues: CASSKGSADTPKEFF.

DNA for the CDR3: TGTGCCAGCAGTGAAGAGGGGGGGGCGACTGGAAACACCATATATTTT. Residues: CASSEEGGATGNTIYF. The rearrangement links TRBV2 to TRBJ1-3; D may be TRBD1 (6 bases). CDR1 is SNHLY, CDR2 FYNNEI, per germline. The germline V and J ends were trimmed by 1 base and 2 bases, with 12 bases remaining between them. CDR3 length: 16 residues.

The rearrangement joins TRBV5-1 to TRBJ2-1; 10 bases map to TRBD2. With 7 bases clipped from V and 8 bases from J, the junction kept 12 bases outside the gene matches. The germline CDR1 and CDR2 sequences are SGHRS and YFSETQ. This CDR3 contains 15 residues. CDR3 DNA sequence: TGCGCCAGCGGACGGGGGCTAGCGGGAGCGGATGAGCAGTTCTTC. Its protein product is CASGRGLAGADEQFF.

The chain couples TRBV25-1 to TRBJ2-7; D perhaps matches TRBD2 (7 bases). Trimming cost V 7 bases and J 9 bases, with 13 bases left between them. CDR1 MGHDK and CDR2 SYGVNS come from the germline V gene. CDR3 length: 11 residues. CDR3 nucleotide sequence: TGTGCCAGCACGGGGGGCGCGGGGCAGTACTTC. It encodes CASTGGAGQYF.

The genes are TRBV28 and TRBJ2-5; D not certain. The germline gives CDR1 MDHEN, CDR2 SYDVKM. The CDR3 consists of 12 residues. V lost 8 bases and J lost 5, with 12 bases in between. CDR3 nucleotide sequence: TGTGCCAGCGTCGACTGGCTCGAGACCCAGTACTTC. It yields the protein CASVDWLETQYF.

This rearrangement joins TRBV28 to TRBJ2-6, with TRBD2 identical over 7 bases. The CDR3 has 18 amino acids. Unmatched junction bases numbered 11, after V lost 6 bases and J lost 0 bases. Per the germline V gene, CDR1 is MDHEN and CDR2 is SYDVKM. The CDR3 nucleotides are TGTGCCAGCAGAAACCGGGAGGACGCTTTCTCTGGGGCCAACGTCCTGACTTTC. Its translation is CASRNREDAFSGANVLTF.

The V and J genes are TRBV12-5 and TRBJ1-2; tentatively, D is TRBD1 (5 bases). Germline lookup yields CDR1 LGHNT and CDR2 FRNRAP. Trimming shortened V by 6 bases and J by 4 bases, and 9 bases separated the two germline ends. CDR3 length: 12 residues. The CDR3 bases are TGTGCTAGTGGACTGGACACCTATGGCTACACCTTC. Translated, it gives CASGLDTYGYTF.

The chain has TRBV30 and TRBJ2-1; the D gene is possibly TRBD2 (5 bases). The CDR3 is 14 amino acids. V shed 3 bases and J shed 8 bases, with 17 bases lying between them. Per germline, CDR1 GTSNPN and CDR2 SVGIG (reference sequence). In DNA, the CDR3 is TGTGCCTGGAGGAAACCGTCGGAGGACCATGAGCAGTTCTTC. This codes for CAWRKPSEDHEQFF.

V and J are TRBV7-9 and TRBJ1-2; tentative D call: TRBD1 (5 bases). The CDR3 sequence is 13 residues long. V lost 3 bases, J lost 8 bases, and 13 bases lay in between. The germline gives CDR1 SEHNR, CDR2 FQNEAQ (reference sequence). The CDR3 here is CASSFDGGSGYTF. Here the CDR3 DNA reads TGTGCCAGCAGCTTTGACGGGGGAAGCGGCTACACCTTC.

The rearrangement uses TRBV4-1 and TRBJ2-7; TRBD1 is a possible D gene (8 bases). The germline V gene has CDR1 MGHRA and CDR2 YSYEKL. CDR3 size: 15 residues. The ends were cut back, 0 bases at V and 6 bases at J, with 15 bases in the middle. The CDR3 spells CASSQDLTGGGEQYF. CDR3 sequence (DNA): TGCGCCAGCAGCCAAGATCTTACAGGGGGGGGCGAGCAGTACTTC.

The chain employs TRBV19 and TRBJ1-3, with 9 nucleotides matching TRBD1. Germline values: CDR1 LNHDA, CDR2 SQIVND (reference sequence). The CDR3 runs to 15 residues. Losses at the gene ends were 5 bases for V and 0 bases for J; bases not matched to a gene: 2. CDR3 bases: TGTGCCAGTAGTGGACAGGGGATCTCTGGAAACACCATATATTTT. Translating it yields CASSGQGISGNTIYF.